These T cell receptor beta chains were read from a single sample in a study of T cell changes during pregnancy in multiple sclerosis. Repertoires were generated with immunoSEQ multiplex PCR, while TCRdb's copy carries only in-frame clones and drops some. Among tens of thousands of clones, about 92% were seen once, and the ten largest hold roughly 0.2%. The source was CD4+ T cells from peripheral blood mononuclear cells, collected in the second trimester of pregnancy. The receptors stem from a female donor with multiple sclerosis, enrolled in a pregnancy study. The CDR3 runs from the conserved cysteine through the conserved F or W. D genes are given only for firm matches. Clone size is shown for a subset of rows, as once, few, many or a class of expanded clone.

TRBJ2-1,-,TRBV10-3,TRBD2,TGTGGGGTGGGGGGGGGCTACAATGAGCAGTTCTTC,CGVGGGYNEQFF
TRBJ2-3,-,TRBV30,TRBD2,TGTGCCTATAAAGCGGGAGGGTCATTTAGCACAGATACGCAGTATTTT,CAYKAGGSFSTDTQYF
TRBJ1-2,-,TRBV10-3,-,TGTGCCATCTCGGGGGGTTCTAACTATGGCTACACCTTC,CAISGGSNYGYTF
TRBJ2-7,-,TRBV7-3,TRBD2,TGTGCCAGCAGCTCTAGCGGGGGTTACGAGCAGTACTTC,CASSSSGGYEQYF
TRBJ1-2,-,TRBV6-4,TRBD1,TGTGCCAGCAGTGATTCGGACAGGGTAGGGTATGGCTACACCTTC,CASSDSDRVGYGYTF
TRBJ2-3,-,TRBV6-1,-,TGTGCCAGCAGAGTACAGGGCGGCACAGATACGCAGTATTTT,CASRVQGGTDTQYF
TRBJ2-7,-,TRBV5-4,-,TGTGCCAGCAGCTTAGACTCTAGCTCCTACGAGCAGTACTTC,CASSLDSSSYEQYF
TRBJ1-6,-,TRBV7-6,-,TGTGCCAGCAGTAAGAAGCTGGATTCACCCCTCCACTTT,CASSKKLDSPLHF
TRBJ2-1,-,TRBV9,-,TGTGCCATCCCGCAGGGACTCTATGAGCAGTTCTTC,CAIPQGLYEQFF
TRBJ1-4,-,TRBV5-6,-,TGTGCCAGCAGCCAACAGTCCGTTAGGGGCGAAAAACTGTTTTTT,CASSQQSVRGEKLFF
TRBJ1-2,-,TRBV18,-,TGTGCCAGCTCACCTAACAGGAACCCGGGCTATGGCTACACCTTC,CASSPNRNPGYGYTF
TRBJ2-7,once,TRBV5-6,TRBD2,TGTGCCAGCAGCTTTCTAGCGGAGTTCTCCTACGAGCAGTACTTC,CASSFLAEFSYEQYF
TRBJ2-1,once,TRBV6-6,-,TGTGCCAGCAGCCCCCGGCAGGGGGGAGTGTTCTTC,CASSPRQGGVFF
TRBJ1-4,medium-sized,TRBV11-2,TRBD1,TGTGCCAGCAGCTTTGGGACAGGGATTCAGGAAAAACTGTTTTTT,CASSFGTGIQEKLFF
TRBJ1-2,-,TRBV7-2,TRBD1,TGTGCCAGCAGTACAGAGTCCACGAGAGTAGGACAGGGGTGGTCCTTC,CASSTESTRVGQGWSF
TRBJ1-1,-,TRBV18,-,TGTGCCAGCTCACCATATGACGGGTCGGGGGGCACTGAAGCTTTCTTT,CASSPYDGSGGTEAFF
TRBJ1-5,-,TRBV6-1,-,TGTGCCAGCAGTCCGGCAGGAAATCAGCCCCAGCATTTT,CASSPAGNQPQHF
TRBJ1-5,-,TRBV18,-,TGTGCCAGCTCACCAAACGGCCCTCAGGATCAGCCCCAGCATTTT,CASSPNGPQDQPQHF
TRBJ1-2,-,TRBV10-3,-,TGTGCCATCAGCCAGGACTATGGCTACACCTTC,CAISQDYGYTF
TRBJ1-4,-,TRBV5-1,-,TGCGCCAGCAGCTTGGCCAGGGGCGTAGCTAATGAAAAACTGTTTTTT,CASSLARGVANEKLFF